This T cell receptor (beta chain) was sequenced for a study of blood T cells in healthy people across ages. Whole-study results and caveats: Because donor CMV status was unknown, expanded clonotype changes were possibly confounded.

Using a J-beta primer mix together with a sample-barcoded 5' primer, a second PCR was run for about 6 to 12 cycles. TCRdb re-analysed the 5' RACE reads in MiXCR, keeping a single row per CDR3 protein. The sample consists of around 800,000 distinct CDR3 sequences, about 48% of them appearing once. Points on this clonotype: Its target is unknown.

Per germline, CDR1 LGHNA and CDR2 YNFKEQ. Trimming at V came to 1 base and at J to 5 bases, leaving 16 bases not matched to a gene. This CDR3 region has 19 residues. In each sample, at least 6 million PBMCs were isolated. The sample was blood. V gene TRBV4-2 combines with J gene TRBJ2-5; TRBD1 aligns across 10 bases. The origin of this receptor is a man aged 80 or over in good health. This chain's CDR3 is CASSQAPPGWTGGWETQYF. CDR3 sequence (DNA): TGTGCCAGCAGCCAAGCCCCACCGGGCTGGACAGGGGGTTGGGAGACCCAGTACTTC.